These 16 T cell receptor beta chains were all obtained from the same sample, sequenced in a study of breast tumors, draining lymph nodes, adjacent tissues. TCRdb called the multiplex PCR reads again in MiXCR, with one record for every CDR3 protein. This table holds roughly 13,000 distinct CDR3 sequences, 50% to 70% found once. Material: tumor-adjacent breast tissue. Receptors originate from a female donor with breast cancer. Some clones in this sample may be carry-over from other donors' samples.

The genes are TRBV20-1 and TRBJ2-3; 15 bases agree with TRBD2. From germline, CDR1 is DFQATT and CDR2 SNEGSKA (reference sequence). After removal of 1 base from V and 8 bases from J, the junction contained 13 bases not matched to a gene. CDR3 size: 18 residues. The CDR3 nucleotides read TGCAGTGCTAGAGGGGTTGAGGGACTAGCGGGAGGCCGCCGTACGCAGTATTTT. It codes for CSARGVEGLAGGRRTQYF.

In this sample, this clonotype turned up many times. The chain uses TRBV7-9 and TRBJ1-5; the D gene is possibly TRBD1 (6 bases). Trimming took 2 bases from V and 1 from J, leaving 15 bases between them. The length of the CDR3 is 17 residues. The germline gives CDR1 SEHNR, CDR2 FQNEAQ (reference sequence). CDR3 residues: CASSLSGGGVSNQPQHF. The DNA for the CDR3 is TGTGCCAGCAGCTTAAGTGGGGGGGGCGTGAGCAATCAGCCCCAGCATTTT.

This chain links TRBV29-1 with TRBJ1-2; 7 nucleotides align to TRBD1. V dropped 7 bases and J dropped 2; count of bases not matched to a gene: 13. The CDR3 has 15 residues. The V gene's germline CDR1 is SQVTM and CDR2 ANQGSEA. The CDR3 nucleotides are TGCAGCGCGTACGGGACAGCGCCCGTAAACTATGGCTACACCTTC. Its translation: CSAYGTAPVNYGYTF.

By sample fraction, this clonotype is medium-sized. The chain couples TRBV19 to TRBJ2-3; D not resolved. Trimming removed 0 bases at V and 10 bases at J, with 14 bases between. The germline CDR1 and CDR2 sequences are LNHDA and SQIVND (reference sequence). The CDR3 totals 14 residues. The CDR3, as DNA: TGTGCCAGTAGTATAGAACTTGGCTCTTCCTCGCAGTATTTT. Encoded protein: CASSIELGSSSQYF.

This clonotype was seen a single time. The chain recombines TRBV5-8 with TRBJ2-7; 8 bases are shared with TRBD2. CDR3 length: 14 amino acids. The J segment lost 7 bases and the V segment lost 1 base, leaving 7 bases of the junction unmatched. Per germline, CDR1 SGHTS and CDR2 YDEGEE. The DNA for the CDR3 is TGTGCCAGCAGCTTGTACGGGGGGGCGGGTGAGCAGTACGTC. This sequence encodes CASSLYGGAGEQYV.

This clonotype occurred once. V gene TRBV20-1 combines with J gene TRBJ2-7, with 8 positions matching TRBD1. The trim removed 5 bases at V and 0 bases at J, leaving 6 bases unmatched. CDR1 and CDR2 (germline): DFQATT, SNEGSKA (reference sequence). The CDR3 is 14 amino acids. In nucleotides, the CDR3 is TGCAGTGCTCCCCGGACAGGGAACTCCTACGAGCAGTACTTC. Its translation: CSAPRTGNSYEQYF.

This clonotype was found many times. This may arise from a read error, as a much more abundant clone is one base away. The V and J genes are TRBV9 and TRBJ2-1; possible D gene TRBD2, 5 bases. CDR1 and CDR2 from the germline V gene are SGDLS and YYNGEE. The CDR3 runs to 15 residues. As DNA, the CDR3 is TGTGCCAGCAGCCCCCGGGAAAAGGTGAACAATGAGCCGTTCTTC. Its translation: CASSPREKVNNEPFF.

This chain connects TRBV19 to TRBJ2-5; a possible D gene is TRBD2 (5 bases). Germline values: CDR1 LNHDA, CDR2 SQIVND (reference sequence). Trimming cost V 2 bases and J 1 base, with 11 bases left between them. There are 15 residues in the CDR3. DNA for the CDR3: TGTGCCAGTAGTATAACAGCGGCCCTCCAAGAGACCCAGTACTTC. Amino acid sequence: CASSITAALQETQYF.

This clonotype was detected many times. This rearrangement joins TRBV11-3 to TRBJ2-5; perhaps TRBD2 as D (5 bases). CDR3 length: 13 residues. Trimming removed 10 bases from V and 1 base from J, with 13 bases in between. Germline values: CDR1 SGHNT, CDR2 YENEEA. CDR3 DNA sequence: TGTGCCACCGGGCGGGCCAGCCAAGAGACCCAGTACTTC. This sequence encodes CATGRASQETQYF. Full variable domain (outside the CDR3, taken from reference TRBV11-3 and TRBJ2-5): EAGVVQSPRYKIIEKKQPVAFWCNPISGHNTLYWYLQNLGQGPELLIRYENEEAVDDSQLPKDRFSAERLKGVDSTLKIQPAELGDSAVYLCATGRASQETQYFGPGTRLLVL.

The gene calls are TRBV10-3 and TRBJ2-7, with 10 positions matching TRBD2. V was pared by 8 bases and J by 9 bases, with 13 bases of the junction left unmatched. CDR1 is ENHRY, CDR2 SYGVKD, per germline. CDR3 size: 14 residues. The CDR3 nucleotides read TGTGCCATCCTGGGGGCTAGCGGGAGTCTCGTGCAGTACTTC. It specifies CAILGASGSLVQYF.

As regards this clonotype: An end of the junction does not agree with germline; a read error may underlie this. The rearrangement joins TRBV7-7 to TRBJ2-5; TRBD2 aligns across 13 bases. In germline, CDR1 is SSHAT, CDR2 FNYEAQ (reference sequence). The CDR3 runs to 15 residues. Here the CDR3 DNA reads TGTGCTAGCAGTCCGGGACTAGCGGGACAAGAGACCCAGTACTTC. It yields the protein CASSPGLAGQETQYF.

This clonotype was found many times. This rearrangement joins TRBV12-3 or TRBV12-4 to TRBJ2-1, with D hard to call. This CDR3 is 15 amino acids long. Trimming shortened V by 8 bases and J by 4 bases, and 18 bases separated the two germline ends. DNA of the CDR3: TGTGCCAGCCAGGCCAGTGGCCAGAGATACAATGAGCAGTTCTTC. This sequence encodes CASQASGQRYNEQFF.

This chain uses TRBV7-6 with TRBJ2-5; TRBD1 might be the D (5 bases). V lost 1 base and J lost 5, with 5 bases in between. The V gene's germline CDR1 is SGHVS and CDR2 FNYEAQ. The CDR3 contains 12 residues. The CDR3 protein is CASSLDRETQYF. The CDR3 region has the DNA TGTGCCAGCAGCTTAGACAGGGAGACCCAGTACTTC. The full variable domain, in which reference TRBV7-6 and TRBJ2-5 provide the parts outside the CDR3, is GAGVSQSPRYKVTKRGQDVALRCDPISGHVSLYWYRQALGQGPEFLTYFNYEAQQDKSGLPNDRFSAERPEGSISTLTIQRTEQRDSAMYRCASSLDRETQYFGPGTRLLVL.

Notes on this clonotype: The junction departs from germline at one end; a sequencing error may be responsible. The V and J genes are TRBV24-1 and TRBJ1-2, with a weak D call TRBD1 (5 bases). The CDR3 is 14 residues long. Germline assignment: CDR1 KGHDR and CDR2 SFDVKD. CDR3 nucleotides: TGTGCCACCAGTGACCCGAACCGGGGCTATGGCTACACCTTT. This codes for CATSDPNRGYGYTF.

This clonotype is medium-sized (0.01 to 0.1%) within its sample. The J gene is TRBJ1-2, the V gene TRBV20-1; 9 bases line up with TRBD1. This CDR3 is 12 amino acids long. Germline values: CDR1 DFQATT, CDR2 SNEGSKA (reference sequence). J lost 8 bases, V lost 4 bases, and 5 bases had no gene match. The chain's CDR3 is CSANRGQRGYTF. CDR3 nucleotides: TGCAGTGCTAACAGGGGGCAGCGAGGCTACACCTTC.

This clonotype counts as hyperexpanded (1% or more). The chain has TRBV5-1 and TRBJ2-7, with D uncertain. V lost 4 bases to trimming and J lost 2 bases, with 7 bases between them. This CDR3 is 12 amino acids long. In germline, CDR1 is SGHRS, CDR2 YFSETQ. The CDR3 sequence: CASSGETYEQYF. The CDR3 DNA follows: TGCGCCAGCAGCGGTGAGACCTACGAGCAGTACTTC.